Sequencing of this TCR beta chain was carried out in a study of cytomegalovirus exposure and HLA in healthy donors. The donors were members of the roughly 120-subject validation cohort (separate from the approximately 670-subject first cohort). Here immunoSEQ multiplex PCR was the method, and the copy in TCRdb shows in-frame clones only, minus some. The table shows some 150,000 clones, with 75% to 90% occurring only once. Notes on this clone: Its antigen is unidentified.

Broader study findings: A few chains tied to CMV proved CMV antigen-specific in vitro. Overall, about 160 TCR beta chains were annotated as cytomegalovirus-associated.

The CDR3 is 12 amino acids. Germline lookup yields CDR1 MDHEN and CDR2 SYDVKM. Trimming stripped 5 bases from V and 4 bases from J, with 9 bases between. The rearrangement uses TRBV28 and TRBJ2-7; unclear D gene. The sequencing sample was made of PBMCs. The clonotype was recovered from a woman younger than 30 in good health and CMV-seropositive. CDR3 in amino acids: CASSPPRYEQYF. The CDR3 DNA is TGTGCCAGCAGTCCCCCCAGGTACGAGCAGTACTTC. Full variable domain (remainder filled in from reference TRBV28 and TRBJ2-7): DVKVTQSSRYLVKRTGEKVFLECVQDMDHENMFWYRQDPGLGLRLIYFSYDVKMKEKGDIPEGYSVSREKKERFSLILESASTNQTSMYLCASSPPRYEQYFGPGTRLTVT.